This T cell receptor beta chain was documented in a study of shared clonotypes between healthy human individuals (dated by TCRdb to about 2020). Regarding the research as a whole: A few men and two women, aged 18 to 49 years, made up the cohort. For each donor, three plates each were used for CD4 naive and CD4 memory, two plates were used for CD8 naive, and one plate was used for CD8 memory. The study deeply sequenced blood TCR repertoires of five healthy adults to estimate repertoire size and the extent of clonotype sharing between individuals. Libraries were prepared and TCR repertoires were sequenced by different laboratories using diverse techniques, in order to increase sequencing depth and limit assay-specific biases. Between about 0.8 and 9 billion PBMCs per donor were obtained by leukapheresis. Summary of the overall study and its limitations: Pairwise subsampling indicated that sequencing depth was expected to affect the degree of clonotype sharing among donors. Compared with non-shared clonotypes, the clonotypes found in all four sorted-subset donors had higher generation probabilities. The small number of donors limited the genetic and exposure-history diversity represented. Incomplete sequencing was indicated by rarefaction of sorted-subset datasets, despite the large sequencing depth. Across four donors, around 5.4% of naive CD4, approximately 4% of naive CD8, roughly 2.2% of memory CD4, and approximately 0.4% of memory CD8 clonotypes were shared. Sampling was restricted to blood, and TCR repertoires in tissues likely differ from the TCR repertoires found in blood. Naive subsets generally had larger estimated clonotype richness than memory subsets.

TCR CDR3 regions were amplified from genomic DNA by multiplex PCR using the deep immunoSEQ assay. Extracted genomic DNA from each cell subset was spread evenly across all wells of several immunoSEQ 96-well plates, with each plate serving as a replicate. For sorted subsets, each replicate PCR was loaded with about 0.2 ug genomic DNA, equivalent to about 30,000 T cell genomes. Purified libraries were quantified with a Qubit 3.0 fluorometer, sized on a Bioanalyzer 2100, and re-quantified with the KAPA Library Quantification kit. Every immunoSEQ 96-well plate was sequenced on a separate single-read 150-cycle Illumina NextSeq 550 flow cell. In the authors' own workflow: Because the immunoSEQ output held only junctional sequences and lacked quality scores, the filtering could not match the filtering applied to full-length reads. Sequences were annotated with PyIR, a Python wrapper for IgBLAST v1.9, using IMGT germline references to assign V/J genes and CDR3. Reads with weak V/J assignments (E-value above 1e-6), missing CDR3, stop codons, out-of-frame junctions, or ambiguous translated residues were removed. V3J clonotypes were defined as sequences sharing the same inferred V gene, J gene, and CDR3 amino acid sequence. Percentage overlap between repertoires was calculated by dividing the number of shared unique clonotypes by the size of the smaller repertoire. Richness of each repertoire was evaluated using RTK rarefaction, the Chao1 estimator, and Recon v2.1 estimates of unobserved clonotypes. OLGA was used to compute generation probabilities for all TCRbeta clonotypes that the gDNA method yielded from a handful of donors. TCRdb's version of the immuneACCESS table is confined to in-frame rearrangements and falls short of the full clone set. An unresolved V gene accounts for under half of the shortfall where checked; the remainder is of unknown origin. D and trimming were read from the DNA, whereas the V and J calls and clone size are those reported in that table. The sample table contains millions of clones; only one count was recorded for 85% to 95% of them. Of the sample, roughly 1.8% is held by the ten largest clones.

The CDR3 has 14 amino acids, counting the end cysteine and phenylalanine. The kept DNA is CDR3 alone, 42 bases in frame from the first base. V gives up 5 bases and J gives up 2 bases, and the segment between their germline ends measures 13 bases. The germline V gene supplies CDR1 MDHEN and CDR2 SYDVKM. On this clone: The antigen it binds to is not known. No base quality information exists; no much larger clone differs at one position.

CD8 naive samples were CD45RO-negative cells positively selected for CCR7, giving a CD45RA+CCR7+ population that excluded TemRA cells. Donors were healthy HIV-negative adults with no recently reported acute infections or vaccinations. All donors were Caucasian adults living in Nashville, Tennessee, USA. After blood collection by leukapheresis, PBMCs were isolated using Ficoll-Histopaque density gradient centrifugation and then cryopreserved in the vapor phase of liquid nitrogen. Purity and quantity of every magnetically sorted T cell population were checked by analytical flow cytometry. Genomic DNA was isolated from every sorted fraction and measured by UV absorbance on a Nanodrop 2000c.

Recombination connected TRBV28 to TRBJ2-7, with the D gene not clear enough to name. The source of this sequence is a man between 18 and 35 years old in good health. Some clones in this sample may be carry-over from other donors' samples. The sample taken for sequencing was naive CD8+ T cells from PBMCs. Reading the label with the study, this specimen's cell subset or site is: CD45RA+CCR7+. The CDR3 is CASSLPTPPYEQYF. The DNA sequence is as follows: TGTGCCAGCAGTCTTCCAACACCACCCTACGAGCAGTACTTC.